The 3 T cell receptor beta chains given below trace back to one sample, sequenced in a study of T-cell reconstitution after alpha-beta-depleted transplantation in children. This sample's TCRbeta library carried unique molecular identifier barcodes. MiXCR, run by TCRdb on the PCR reads, gives a single entry per CDR3 protein. Of hundreds of thousands of distinct CDR3 sequences in the sample, 13% are singletons; the top ten hold roughly 0.77%. The sample consisted of PBMCs, taken before TCRalphabeta/CD19-depleted stem cell transplant. The receptors come from a girl aged 2 to 10 with congenital amegakaryocytic thrombocytopenia, due to receive a stem cell transplant.

This clonotype occurred many times. The chain has TRBV12-3 or TRBV12-4 and TRBJ2-1; weak D call: TRBD2 (6 bases). This CDR3 has 14 residues. V lost 3 bases, J lost 1 base, and 7 bases lay in between. The CDR3 nucleotides read TGTGCCAGCAGTTTCGGGACTTCCTACAATGAGCAGTTCTTC. It encodes CASSFGTSYNEQFF.

This clonotype appeared many times. The chain employs TRBV11-2 and TRBJ1-2; D is uncertain. Germline V CDR1 and CDR2: SGHAT, FQNNGV. Deletions cut 5 bases from V and 1 base from J, with 14 bases between. The CDR3 length is 15 residues. The CDR3 nucleotides read TGTGCCAGCAGCCTCGACTCCTTGGATAACTATGGCTACACCTTC. Amino acids: CASSLDSLDNYGYTF.

The gene calls are TRBV20-1 and TRBJ1-1; the match to TRBD1 covers 12 bases. CDR1 is DFQATT and CDR2 is SNEGSKA in the germline V gene (reference sequence). The CDR3 totals 14 residues. The CDR3 here is CFAGTGGRDTEAFF. The CDR3 nucleotides read TGCTTCGCCGGGACAGGGGGCAGGGACACTGAAGCTTTCTTT.